This T cell receptor beta chain is drawn from a study of blood T cell repertoires in COVID-19. Study details: Both acute and convalescent COVID-19 samples were obtained from the United States, Italy and Spain. Nucleic acid was either cDNA or gDNA, and it came from T cells, B-cell-depleted T cells, or PBMCs.

The CDR3 totals 16 residues. As handled by the study authors: Estimation of nucleated cell counts relied on the amplification of reference gene primers. Only in-frame clones appear in the TCRdb table, and some are missing; sequencing was by immunoSEQ multiplex PCR. That table gives V, J and clone size, and the DNA gave D and trimming. The data show about 100,000 clones, about 89% seen once. This rearrangement joins TRBV21-1 to TRBJ1-2; the listed D gene, TRBD1, was not tested against the DNA. TRBV21-1 is annotated as a pseudogene. The TCR sequence derives from a woman in her thirties with acute or convalescent COVID-19. The sequencing sample was made of peripheral blood. DNA for the CDR3: TGTGCCAGCAGCCCAATCCCCAGGGTTGCCAACTATGGCTACACCTTC. Its protein product is CASSPIPRVANYGYTF.